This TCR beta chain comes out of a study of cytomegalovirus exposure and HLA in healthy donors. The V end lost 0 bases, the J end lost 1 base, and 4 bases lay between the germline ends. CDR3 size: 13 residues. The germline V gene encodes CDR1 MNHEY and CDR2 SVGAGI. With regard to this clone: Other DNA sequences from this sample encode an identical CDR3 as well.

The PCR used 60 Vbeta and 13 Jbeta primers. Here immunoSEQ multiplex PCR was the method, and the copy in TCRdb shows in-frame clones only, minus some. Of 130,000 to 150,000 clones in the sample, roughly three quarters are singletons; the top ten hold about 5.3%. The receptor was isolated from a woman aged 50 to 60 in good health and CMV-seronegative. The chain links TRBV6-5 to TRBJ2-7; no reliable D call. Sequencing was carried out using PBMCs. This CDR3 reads CASSYSRSYEQYF. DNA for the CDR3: TGTGCCAGCAGTTACTCGCGATCCTACGAGCAGTACTTC.